Below, 7 T cell receptor beta chains from the same sample are listed, as sequenced in a study of blood T cell repertoires in COVID-19. Sequencing used immunoSEQ multiplex PCR; TCRdb keeps in-frame clones, though not all of them. The sample comprises a few hundred thousand clones, approximately 80% of which are singletons, and over 0.95% rests with the top ten. Source material: peripheral blood. The source is a human donor with acute or convalescent COVID-19. The donor label of this sample is uncertain.

V is TRBV2 and J is TRBJ1-5, with D possibly being TRBD1 (5 bases). This CDR3 is 15 amino acids long. Germline V gives CDR1 SNHLY, CDR2 FYNNEI. The V end was cut by 5 bases, the J end by 3 bases, with 14 bases between. CDR3 sequence (DNA): TGTGCCAGCAGTTTAGACAGTTTCCCCAATCAGCCCCAGCATTTT. Protein sequence: CASSLDSFPNQPQHF.

This clone has only a few counts. This chain links TRBV7-9 with TRBJ2-2; D perhaps matches TRBD2 (5 bases). This CDR3 spans 13 amino acids. Trimming stripped 6 bases from V and 7 bases from J, with 12 bases between. Germline V gene data show CDR1 as SEHNR and CDR2 as FQNEAQ (reference sequence). CDR3 in amino acids: CASSHRLIGELFF. The CDR3 nucleotides read TGTGCCAGCAGTCATCGACTAATCGGGGAGCTGTTTTTT.

Written as DNA, the CDR3 is TGCGCCAGCAGGGGAGAGACGGTAAATGACTATGGCTACACCTTC. It encodes CASRGETVNDYGYTF. This rearrangement joins TRBV5-1 to TRBJ1-2; D remains ambiguous. Germline assignment: CDR1 SGHRS and CDR2 YFSETQ. Trimming cost V 5 bases and J 3 bases, with 17 bases left between them. The CDR3 has 15 amino acids.

This clone has more than one count but fewer than ten. The chain joins TRBV11-2 to TRBJ2-2; 10 bases line up with TRBD2. The CDR3 is made up of 19 amino acids. Germline assignment: CDR1 SGHAT and CDR2 FQNNGV. Germline trimming cut 2 bases from V and 4 bases from J; bases unmatched to any gene: 13. CDR3 sequence: CASSLSTPRLAGRTGELFF. CDR3 sequence (DNA): TGTGCCAGCAGCTTATCTACACCCCGACTAGCGGGCCGCACCGGGGAGCTGTTTTTT.

This clone was counted between two and nine times. The rearrangement joins TRBV6-2 or TRBV6-3 to TRBJ1-3, with D hard to call. V was cut by 4 bases and J by 2 bases, with 12 bases left in between. The CDR3 covers 15 residues. Germline V lookup: CDR1 MNHEY, CDR2 SVGEGT. The CDR3 here is CASSSQTIPGNTIYF. The CDR3 coding sequence is TGTGCCAGCAGTTCACAGACCATTCCTGGAAACACCATATATTTT.

This chain links TRBV11-2 with TRBJ2-6; 10 nucleotides line up with TRBD1. The CDR3 runs to 17 residues. J gave up 3 bases and V 5 bases, and 7 bases lay outside the gene matches. Per germline, CDR1 SGHAT and CDR2 FQNNGV. CDR3 bases: TGTGCCAGCAGCCCATATGACAGGGGGCTTGGGGCCAACGTCCTGACTTTC. It is translated as CASSPYDRGLGANVLTF.

This clone was seen more than once but under ten times. The chain carries TRBV5-5 and TRBJ1-2; no clear D. The ends were cut back, 4 bases at V and 8 bases at J, with 15 bases in the middle. The CDR3 has 13 amino acids. The germline V gene encodes CDR1 SGHKS and CDR2 YYEKEE (reference sequence). The CDR3 DNA reads as TGTGCCAGCAGCCCCACTTATGACGGGGGCTACACCTTC. Encoded protein: CASSPTYDGGYTF.